The rows below give T cell receptor beta chains drawn from one sample of a study of T cell repertoires in cytomegalovirus infection. MiXCR was run by TCRdb on the reads, yielding one entry per CDR3 protein. This table holds hundreds of thousands of distinct CDR3 sequences, about 33% found once. Source material: PBMCs. These receptors were collected from a human donor in good health (CMV status not recorded). Some clones in this sample may be carry-over from other donors' samples. Both conserved end residues are part of each CDR3. A D gene is named only where the DNA matches it firmly. Where a row states a size, it is once, few, many or the class of an expanded clone; other rows omit it.

cdr3_nt cdr3_aa j_call d_call clone_size v_call
TGTGCCAGCAGCGCAGACAGGGCCTATGGCTACACCTTC CASSADRAYGYTF TRBJ1-2 TRBD1 few TRBV7-9
TGTGCCAGCAGCCAAACAGGAGGCGAACTCTCTGGAAACACCATATATTTT CASSQTGGELSGNTIYF TRBJ1-3 . many TRBV7-2
TGTGCCAGCAGCTTAGGCTTGGGCAGCTACAATGAGCAGTTCTTC CASSLGLGSYNEQFF TRBJ2-1 . many TRBV11-2
TGTGCCAGCAGTTCCAGTCGGGTGGACACAGATACGCAGTATTTT CASSSSRVDTDTQYF TRBJ2-3 . few TRBV27
TGCGCCAGCAGCCAAGATTCCCAGAGCGGGCTGGAAGAGACCCAGTACTTC CASSQDSQSGLEETQYF TRBJ2-5 . . TRBV4-1
TGTGCCAGCAGCCATATGAAGGGGATCCGCACTGAAGCTTTCTTT CASSHMKGIRTEAFF TRBJ1-1 . many TRBV7-2
TGTGCCAGCAGCCCCGCCGGGGAGCAGTTCTTC CASSPAGEQFF TRBJ2-1 . many TRBV7-8
TGTGCCAGTAGTATAAGGACAGGGAGGGCTGAAGCTTTCTTT CASSIRTGRAEAFF TRBJ1-1 TRBD1 . TRBV19
TGTGCCAGCAGCTTATCGACAGGGGACGAGCAGTACTTC CASSLSTGDEQYF TRBJ2-7 TRBD1 many TRBV7-6
TGTGCCAGCAGCCCGCAAATGCCACCTTATGGCTACACCTTC CASSPQMPPYGYTF TRBJ1-2 . many TRBV7-2
TGCAGCGTCGTTTCCACGGGGGGGCCCCCCACGGGGGCAGATACGCAGTATTTT CSVVSTGGPPTGADTQYF TRBJ2-3 TRBD2 few TRBV29-1
TGTGCCACCGGCGGGGGACCGGGACAGGGTAACAATCAGCCCCAGCATTTT CATGGGPGQGNNQPQHF TRBJ1-5 TRBD1 . TRBV24-1
TGTGCCAGCAGTGAAAGCGTAGGGAAGGAGACCCAGTACTTC CASSESVGKETQYF TRBJ2-5 . . TRBV6-1
TGTGCCATCAGTGAGTCTAGCGGGGGGCAAAAACGGACAGATACGCAGTATTTT CAISESSGGQKRTDTQYF TRBJ2-3 TRBD2 few TRBV10-3
TGCAGCGTGTTCCGGGACAGGGTTGCCGAGACCCAGTACTTC CSVFRDRVAETQYF TRBJ2-5 TRBD1 once TRBV29-1
TGTGCCACCAGTGATTCTCAGGGGGAAAAGGGGGATACGCAGTATTTT CATSDSQGEKGDTQYF TRBJ2-3 TRBD1 . TRBV24-1
TGTGCCAGCAGTTATAGTCAGGGGGTCGGCGCCCAGTACTTC CASSYSQGVGAQYF TRBJ2-5 TRBD1 . TRBV6-2/TRBV6-3
TGTGCCAGCAGCCAGGGGTTCGACACTGAAGCTTTCTTT CASSQGFDTEAFF TRBJ1-1 . many TRBV11-3
TGTGCCAGCAGCTTACTAGCGGGGTTGGAGACCCAGTACTTC CASSLLAGLETQYF TRBJ2-5 TRBD2 . TRBV7-2
TGTGCCAGCAGCGGGGGACTAGCGGGGGCCTACACCGGGGAGCTGTTTTTT CASSGGLAGAYTGELFF TRBJ2-2 TRBD2 . TRBV9
TGTGCCAGCAGTCCGGCTGGGGTAAACATTCAGTACTTC CASSPAGVNIQYF TRBJ2-4 . . TRBV6-5
TGTGCCAGCAGCGTGGACGGCCGCAATGAAAAACTGTTTTTT CASSVDGRNEKLFF TRBJ1-4 . few TRBV9
TGTGCCAGCAGCTTAGAGGGTGGACGCGTCAAAGAGACCCAGTACTTC CASSLEGGRVKETQYF TRBJ2-5 . few TRBV7-9
TGTGCCAGCAGCCAAGATGAGGCGCTGGGTAAAGGACACACTGAAGCTTTCTTT CASSQDEALGKGHTEAFF TRBJ1-1 . . TRBV3-1
TGTGCCAGCAGTTTCTATTTCCGGGACGGTCCATCCTACGAGCAGTACTTC CASSFYFRDGPSYEQYF TRBJ2-7 . . TRBV6-2/TRBV6-3
TGTGCCAGCAGCCACCCCACGCAGGGCGACAATGAGCAGTTCTTC CASSHPTQGDNEQFF TRBJ2-1 . . TRBV4-2
TGTGCCAGCATAGATGCGGGGGGGGCCTACAATGAGCAGTTCTTC CASIDAGGAYNEQFF TRBJ2-1 TRBD2 few TRBV6-2/TRBV6-3
TGTGCCAGCAGTACAGGGGGGGCAACTAATGAAAAACTGTTTTTT CASSTGGATNEKLFF TRBJ1-4 TRBD1 . TRBV28
TGTGCCAGCAGCCCGGGACTGACTGCGAACACCGGGGAGCTGTTTTTT CASSPGLTANTGELFF TRBJ2-2 . many TRBV7-8
TGTGCCAGCAGTTTCAGGGAAAATTCACCCCTCCACTTT CASSFRENSPLHF TRBJ1-6 . . TRBV2
TGTGCCAGCAGCTTATTTTCTCGGGGATACTTTAACTATGGCTACACCTTC CASSLFSRGYFNYGYTF TRBJ1-2 . few TRBV11-2
TGTGCCAGCAGCCCATATACGGGTTTGGCTAACACTGAAGCTTTCTTT CASSPYTGLANTEAFF TRBJ1-1 . . TRBV6-2/TRBV6-3
TGTGCCAGCAGAGGAGGGGGCAATCAGCCCCAGCATTTT CASRGGGNQPQHF TRBJ1-5 . many TRBV6-1
TGTGCCAGCAGTGACAATTTCCCCACAGATACGCAGTATTTT CASSDNFPTDTQYF TRBJ2-3 . . TRBV6-5
TGTGCCAGCAGTTATCGTTCACGCAGGAGGGACACTGAAGCTTTCTTT CASSYRSRRRDTEAFF TRBJ1-1 . . TRBV6-5
TGTGCCAGCAGCTTTAGACTAGCGGGCTCAGATACGCAGTATTTT CASSFRLAGSDTQYF TRBJ2-3 TRBD2 . TRBV7-2
TGTGCCAGTAGTATCACAGGGCAGGAGATGCCCCAGCATTTT CASSITGQEMPQHF TRBJ1-5 . once TRBV19
TGTGCCAGCAGCCCTTCAGGAGCGAGAGTTAACACAGATACGCAGTATTTT CASSPSGARVNTDTQYF TRBJ2-3 . . TRBV12-3/TRBV12-4
TGCGCCAGCAGCCAACCGACACAGGGGGCCGGTGGAAACACCATATATTTT CASSQPTQGAGGNTIYF TRBJ1-3 TRBD1 few TRBV4-1
TGTGCCACCTCACAGGGCTCCTACGAGCAGTACTTC CATSQGSYEQYF TRBJ2-7 . many TRBV28
TGTGCCAGCAGCCCGACATCAAACATTCAGTACTTC CASSPTSNIQYF TRBJ2-4 . many TRBV25-1